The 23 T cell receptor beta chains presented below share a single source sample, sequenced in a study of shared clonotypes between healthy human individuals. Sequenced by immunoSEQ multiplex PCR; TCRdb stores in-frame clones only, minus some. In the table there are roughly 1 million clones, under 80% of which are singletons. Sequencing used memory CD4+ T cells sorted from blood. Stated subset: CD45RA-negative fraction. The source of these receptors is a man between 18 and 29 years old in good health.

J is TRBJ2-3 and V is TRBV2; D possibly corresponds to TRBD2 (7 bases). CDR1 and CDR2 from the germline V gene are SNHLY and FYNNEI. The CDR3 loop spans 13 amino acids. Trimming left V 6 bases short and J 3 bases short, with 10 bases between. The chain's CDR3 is CASSGGHTDTQYF. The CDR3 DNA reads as TGTGCCAGCAGCGGGGGGCATACAGATACGCAGTATTTT.

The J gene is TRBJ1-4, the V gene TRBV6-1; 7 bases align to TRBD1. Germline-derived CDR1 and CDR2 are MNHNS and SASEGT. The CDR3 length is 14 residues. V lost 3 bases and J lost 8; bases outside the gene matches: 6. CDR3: CASSDPRGGEKLFF. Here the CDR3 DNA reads TGTGCCAGCAGTGATCCCAGGGGGGGCGAAAAACTGTTTTTT.

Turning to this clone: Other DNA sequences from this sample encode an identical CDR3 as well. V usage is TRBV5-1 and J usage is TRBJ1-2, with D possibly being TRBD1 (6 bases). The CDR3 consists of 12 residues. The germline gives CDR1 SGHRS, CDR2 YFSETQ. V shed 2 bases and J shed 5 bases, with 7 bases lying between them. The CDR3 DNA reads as TGCGCCAGCAGCTTACAGGGTTATGGCTACACCTTC. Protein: CASSLQGYGYTF.

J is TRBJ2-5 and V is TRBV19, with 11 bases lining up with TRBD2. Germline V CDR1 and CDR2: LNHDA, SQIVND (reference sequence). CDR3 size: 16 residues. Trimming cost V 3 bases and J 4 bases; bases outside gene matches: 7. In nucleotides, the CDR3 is TGTGCCAGTAGTATGTCCCCTAGCGGGGGGAGAGAGACCCAGTACTTC. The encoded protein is CASSMSPSGGRETQYF.

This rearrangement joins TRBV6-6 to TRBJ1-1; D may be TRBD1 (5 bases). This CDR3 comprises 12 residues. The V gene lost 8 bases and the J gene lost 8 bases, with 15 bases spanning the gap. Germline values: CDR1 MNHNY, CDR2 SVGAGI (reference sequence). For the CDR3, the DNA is TGTGCCAGCCGTCGCCCCGGGGGGGAAGCTTTCTTT. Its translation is CASRRPGGEAFF.

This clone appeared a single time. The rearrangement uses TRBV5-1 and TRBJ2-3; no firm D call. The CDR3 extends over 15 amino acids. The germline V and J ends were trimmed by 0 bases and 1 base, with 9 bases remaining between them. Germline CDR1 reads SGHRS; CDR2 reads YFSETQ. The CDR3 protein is CASSLGPARTDTQYF. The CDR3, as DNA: TGCGCCAGCAGCTTGGGGCCAGCCCGCACAGATACGCAGTATTTT.

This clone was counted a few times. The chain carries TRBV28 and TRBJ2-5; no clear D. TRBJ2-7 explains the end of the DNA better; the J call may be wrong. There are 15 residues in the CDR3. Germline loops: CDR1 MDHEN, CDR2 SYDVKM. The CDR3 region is CASTSAASQVYEQYF. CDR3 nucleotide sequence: TGTGCCAGCACCTCAGCCGCCTCCCAGGTATACGAGCAGTACTTC.

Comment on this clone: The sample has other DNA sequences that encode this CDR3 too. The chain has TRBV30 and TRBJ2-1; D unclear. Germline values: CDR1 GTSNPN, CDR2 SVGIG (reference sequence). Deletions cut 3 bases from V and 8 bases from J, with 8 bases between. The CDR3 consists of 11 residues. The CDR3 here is CAWSERDEQFF. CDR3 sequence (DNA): TGTGCCTGGAGCGAGCGAGATGAGCAGTTCTTC.

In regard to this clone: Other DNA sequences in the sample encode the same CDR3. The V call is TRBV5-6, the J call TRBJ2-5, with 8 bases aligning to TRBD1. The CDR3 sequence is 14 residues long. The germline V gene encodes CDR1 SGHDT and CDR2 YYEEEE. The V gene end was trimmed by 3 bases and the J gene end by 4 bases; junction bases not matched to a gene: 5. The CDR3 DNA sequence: TGTGCCAGCAGCTCCTCAGGGGGCGGAGAGACCCAGTACTTC. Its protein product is CASSSSGGGETQYF.

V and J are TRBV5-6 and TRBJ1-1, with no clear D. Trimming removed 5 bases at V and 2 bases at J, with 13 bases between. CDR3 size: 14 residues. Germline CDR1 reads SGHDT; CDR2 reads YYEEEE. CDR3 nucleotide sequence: TGTGCCAGCAGTTGGCCGCAGAGAAACACTGAAGCTTTCTTT. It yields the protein CASSWPQRNTEAFF.

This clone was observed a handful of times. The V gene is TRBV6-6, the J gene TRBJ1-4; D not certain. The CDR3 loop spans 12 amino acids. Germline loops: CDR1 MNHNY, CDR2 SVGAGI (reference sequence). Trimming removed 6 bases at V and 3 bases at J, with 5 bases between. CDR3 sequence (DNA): TGTGCCAGCAGGGTTTCTAATGAAAAACTGTTTTTT. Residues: CASRVSNEKLFF.

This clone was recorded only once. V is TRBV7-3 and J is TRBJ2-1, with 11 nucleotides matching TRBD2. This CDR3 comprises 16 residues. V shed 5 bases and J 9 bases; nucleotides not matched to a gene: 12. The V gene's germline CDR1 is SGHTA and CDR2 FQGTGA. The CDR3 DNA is TGTGCCAGCAGCCCGCCGGGTAGCGGGGGGGCCAGTGAGCAGTTCTTC. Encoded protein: CASSPPGSGGASEQFF.

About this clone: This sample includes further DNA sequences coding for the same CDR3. CDR3 residues: CASKGGGYNEQFF. For the CDR3, the DNA is TGTGCCAGTAAGGGGGGAGGCTACAATGAGCAGTTCTTC. The rearrangement uses TRBV19 and TRBJ2-1, with D perhaps matching TRBD1 or TRBD2 (6 bases each). Trimming took off 7 bases at V and 3 bases at J, with 10 bases between the two ends. This CDR3 is 13 amino acids long. Germline assignment: CDR1 LNHDA and CDR2 SQIVND (reference sequence).

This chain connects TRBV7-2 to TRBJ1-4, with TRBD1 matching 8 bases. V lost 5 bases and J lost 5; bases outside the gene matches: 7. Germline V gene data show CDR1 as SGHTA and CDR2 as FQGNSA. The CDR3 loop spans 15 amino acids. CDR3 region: CASSLIRDRNEKLFF. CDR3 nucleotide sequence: TGTGCCAGCAGCCTTATCCGGGACAGGAATGAAAAACTGTTTTTT.

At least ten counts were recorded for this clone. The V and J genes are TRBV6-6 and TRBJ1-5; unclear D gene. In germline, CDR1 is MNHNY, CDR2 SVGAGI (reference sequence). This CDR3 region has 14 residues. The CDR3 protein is CPLRAGEGNQPQHF. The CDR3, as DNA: TGTCCTCTCCGAGCCGGGGAAGGCAATCAGCCCCAGCATTTT.

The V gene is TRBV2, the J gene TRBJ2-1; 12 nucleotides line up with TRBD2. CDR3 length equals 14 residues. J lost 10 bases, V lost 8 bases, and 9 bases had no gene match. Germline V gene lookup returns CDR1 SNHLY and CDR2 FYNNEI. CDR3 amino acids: CASLPTLAGGEQFF. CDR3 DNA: TGTGCCAGCCTCCCCACACTAGCGGGGGGAGAGCAGTTCTTC.

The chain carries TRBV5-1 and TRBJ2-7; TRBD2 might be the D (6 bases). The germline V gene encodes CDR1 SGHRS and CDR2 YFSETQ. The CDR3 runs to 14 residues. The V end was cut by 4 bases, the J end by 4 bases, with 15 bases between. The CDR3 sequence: CASSPRRESYEQYF. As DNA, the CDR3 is TGCGCCAGCAGCCCTCGGAGGGAGAGTTACGAGCAGTACTTC.

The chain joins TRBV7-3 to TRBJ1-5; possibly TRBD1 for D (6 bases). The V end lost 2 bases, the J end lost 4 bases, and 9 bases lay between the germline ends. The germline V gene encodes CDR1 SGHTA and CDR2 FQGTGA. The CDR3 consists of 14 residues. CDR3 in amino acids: CASSLSDSNQPQHF. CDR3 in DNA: TGTGCCAGCAGCTTATCGGACAGTAATCAGCCCCAGCATTTT.

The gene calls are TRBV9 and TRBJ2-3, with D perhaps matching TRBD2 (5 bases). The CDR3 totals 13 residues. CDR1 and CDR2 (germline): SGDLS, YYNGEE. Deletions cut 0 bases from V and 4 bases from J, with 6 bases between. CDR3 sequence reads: CASSVERADTQYF. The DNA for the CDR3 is TGTGCCAGCAGCGTAGAGAGGGCAGATACGCAGTATTTT. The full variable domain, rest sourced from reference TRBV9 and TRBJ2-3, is DSGVTQTPKHLITATGQRVTLRCSPRSGDLSVYWYQQSLDQGLQFLIQYYNGEERAKGNILERFSAQQFPDLHSELNLSSLELGDSALYFCASSVERADTQYFGPGTRLTVL.

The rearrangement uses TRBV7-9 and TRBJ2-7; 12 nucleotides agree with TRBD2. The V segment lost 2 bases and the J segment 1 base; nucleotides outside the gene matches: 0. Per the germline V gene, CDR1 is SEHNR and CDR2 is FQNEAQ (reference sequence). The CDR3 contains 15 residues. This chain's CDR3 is CASSLLAGGSYEQYF. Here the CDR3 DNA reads TGTGCCAGCAGCTTACTAGCGGGAGGGTCCTACGAGCAGTACTTC.

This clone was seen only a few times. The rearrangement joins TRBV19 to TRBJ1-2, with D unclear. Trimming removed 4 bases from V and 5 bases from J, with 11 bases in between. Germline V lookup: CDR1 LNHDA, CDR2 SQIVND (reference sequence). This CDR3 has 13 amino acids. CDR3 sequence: CASSRAGEYGYTF. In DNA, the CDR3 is TGTGCCAGTAGTAGGGCCGGGGAGTATGGCTACACCTTC.

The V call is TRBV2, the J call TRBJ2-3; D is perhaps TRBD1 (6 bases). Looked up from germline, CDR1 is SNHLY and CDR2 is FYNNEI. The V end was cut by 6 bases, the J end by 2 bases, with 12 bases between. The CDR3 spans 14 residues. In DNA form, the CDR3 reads TGTGCCAGCAGGGTGTGGACAGACACAGATACGCAGTATTTT. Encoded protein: CASRVWTDTDTQYF.

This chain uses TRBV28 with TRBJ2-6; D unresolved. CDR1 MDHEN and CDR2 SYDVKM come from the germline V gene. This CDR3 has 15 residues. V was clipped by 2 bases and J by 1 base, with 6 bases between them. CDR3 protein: CASSLLGSGANVLTF. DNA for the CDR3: TGTGCCAGCAGTTTACTGGGTTCTGGGGCCAACGTCCTGACTTTC.